This record looks at one T cell receptor beta chain sequence and its context. Its specificity is not known. The same CDR3 can be traced to other DNA sequences in this sample. This entry comes from a study of shared clonotypes between healthy human individuals. Study overall: Each donor's CD4 naive and CD4 memory cells filled three plates apiece, CD8 naive two, and CD8 memory one. Study-wide results and limits: Against clonotypes common to all four donors, non-shared ones had lower generation probabilities. Sharing across four donors was seen in 4.5% to 5.5% of naive CD4 clonotypes.

Germline CDR1 MGHDK, CDR2 SYGVNS. The CDR3 spans 15 residues. Trimming cost V 3 bases and J 0 bases, with 6 bases left between them. Only in-frame clones appear in the TCRdb table, and some are missing; sequencing was by immunoSEQ multiplex PCR. The profile shows 2 million to 3 million clones, roughly 93% of them singletons. The gene calls are TRBV25-1 and TRBJ1-6; no clear D. This clonotype originated in a man aged 18-30 years in good health. Some clones in this sample may be carry-over from other donors' samples. Material: naive CD4+ T cells from PBMCs. This sample's subset: CD45RA+ positively selected. DNA of the CDR3: TGTGCCAGCAGTGAGCAAAGCTCCTATAATTCACCCCTCCACTTT. Translation gives CASSEQSSYNSPLHF.